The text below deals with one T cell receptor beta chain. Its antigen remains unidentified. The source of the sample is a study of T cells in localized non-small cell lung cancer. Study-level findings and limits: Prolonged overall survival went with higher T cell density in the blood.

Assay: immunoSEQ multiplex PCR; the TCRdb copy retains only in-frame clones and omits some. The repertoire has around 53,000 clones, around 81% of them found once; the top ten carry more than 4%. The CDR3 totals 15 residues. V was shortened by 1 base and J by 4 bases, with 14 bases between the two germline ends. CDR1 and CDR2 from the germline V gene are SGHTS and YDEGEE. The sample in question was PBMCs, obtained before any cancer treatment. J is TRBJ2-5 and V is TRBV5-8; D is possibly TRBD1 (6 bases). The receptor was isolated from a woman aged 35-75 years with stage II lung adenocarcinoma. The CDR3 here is CASSLWSDSGETQYF. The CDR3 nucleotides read TGTGCCAGCAGCTTGTGGTCGGACAGCGGAGAGACCCAGTACTTC.